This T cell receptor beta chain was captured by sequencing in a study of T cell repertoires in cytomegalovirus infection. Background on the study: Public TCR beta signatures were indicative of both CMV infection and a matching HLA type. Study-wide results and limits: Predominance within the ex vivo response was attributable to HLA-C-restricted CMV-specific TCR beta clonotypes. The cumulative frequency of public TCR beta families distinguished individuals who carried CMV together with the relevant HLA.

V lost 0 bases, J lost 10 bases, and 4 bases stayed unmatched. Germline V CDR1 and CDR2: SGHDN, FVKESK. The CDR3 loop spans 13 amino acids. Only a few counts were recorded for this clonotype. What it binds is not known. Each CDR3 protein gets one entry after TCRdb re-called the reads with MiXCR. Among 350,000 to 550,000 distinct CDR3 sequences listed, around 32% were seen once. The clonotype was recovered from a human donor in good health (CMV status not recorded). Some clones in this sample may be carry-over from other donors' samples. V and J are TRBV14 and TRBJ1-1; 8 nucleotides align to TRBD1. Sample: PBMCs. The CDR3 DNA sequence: TGTGCCAGCAGCCAAGAGACAGGGGTATCAGCTTTCTTT. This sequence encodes CASSQETGVSAFF.